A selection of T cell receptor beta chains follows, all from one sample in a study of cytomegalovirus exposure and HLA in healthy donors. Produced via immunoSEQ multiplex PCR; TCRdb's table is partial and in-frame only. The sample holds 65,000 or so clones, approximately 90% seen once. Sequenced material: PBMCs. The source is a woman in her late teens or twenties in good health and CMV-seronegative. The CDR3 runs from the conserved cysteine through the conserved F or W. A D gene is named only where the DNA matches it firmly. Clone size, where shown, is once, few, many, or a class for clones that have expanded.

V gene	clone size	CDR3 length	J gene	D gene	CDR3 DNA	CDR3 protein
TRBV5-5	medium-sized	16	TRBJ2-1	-	TGTGCCAGCACACAGGGCCTTGGGGGTCTCTACAATGAGCAGTTCTTC	CASTQGLGGLYNEQFF
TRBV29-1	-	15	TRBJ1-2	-	TGCAGCGTTGTCTCCCGGCAGCGGATTAACTATGGCTACACCTTC	CSVVSRQRINYGYTF
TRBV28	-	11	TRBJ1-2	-	TGTGCCAGCAGTTTAGGGCATGGCTACACCTTC	CASSLGHGYTF
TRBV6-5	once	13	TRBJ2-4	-	TGTGCCAGCAGTAGAAGCCAGAGGAACATTCAGTACTTC	CASSRSQRNIQYF
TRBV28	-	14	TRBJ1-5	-	TGTGCCAGCGGGGGGGTAAGGGTTCAACGGCCCCAGCATTTT	CASGGVRVQRPQHF
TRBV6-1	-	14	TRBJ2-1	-	TGTGCCAGCAGACCGGGACTCCATTGGGATGAGCAGTTCTTC	CASRPGLHWDEQFF
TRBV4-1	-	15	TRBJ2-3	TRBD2	TGCGCCAGCAGCCGACTAGCGGTTAGCACAGATACGCAGTATTTT	CASSRLAVSTDTQYF
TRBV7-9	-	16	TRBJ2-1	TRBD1	TGTGCCAGCAGCTCCCGGACAGGGGATACCTACAATGAGCAGTTCTTC	CASSSRTGDTYNEQFF
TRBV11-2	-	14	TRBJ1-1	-	TGTGCCAGCAGCTTATCGCAGGGGAGCACTGAAGCTTTCTTT	CASSLSQGSTEAFF
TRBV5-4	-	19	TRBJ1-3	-	TGTGCCAGCAGCTCGATGGCAGGGACTTTGGGGGTCTCTGGAAACACCATATATTTT	CASSSMAGTLGVSGNTIYF
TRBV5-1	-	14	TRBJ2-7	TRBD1	TGCGCCAGCAGCTTGGACAGGGGGCTCTACGAGCAGTACTTC	CASSLDRGLYEQYF
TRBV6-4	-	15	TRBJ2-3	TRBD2	TGTGCCAGCGCGACTAGCGGGGGGGCCGCAGATACGCAGTATTTT	CASATSGGAADTQYF
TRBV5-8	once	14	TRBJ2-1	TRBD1	TGTGCCAGCAGCCCCGGGACAGGCCTTAACGAGCAGTTCTTC	CASSPGTGLNEQFF
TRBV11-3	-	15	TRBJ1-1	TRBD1	TGTGCCAGCAGCTCGGGACAGAGTATGAACACTGAAGCTTTCTTT	CASSSGQSMNTEAFF
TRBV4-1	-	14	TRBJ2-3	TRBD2	TGCGCCAGCAGCCGCATTACTAGCGGGAGGGCGCAGTATTTT	CASSRITSGRAQYF
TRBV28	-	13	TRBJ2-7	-	TGTGCCAGCAGTTTGCAGGGGTCCAACGAGCAGTACTTC	CASSLQGSNEQYF
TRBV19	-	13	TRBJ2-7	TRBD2	TGTGCCAGTAGCCGGGGACTAGCGGATGAGCAGTACTTC	CASSRGLADEQYF
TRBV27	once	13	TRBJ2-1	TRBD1	TGTGCCAGCAGTTTGGGCAGGGGGACTGAGCAGTTCTTC	CASSLGRGTEQFF
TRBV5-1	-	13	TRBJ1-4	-	TGCGCCAGTTCGAGGTCGGTAGGTGAAAAACTGTTTTTT	CASSRSVGEKLFF
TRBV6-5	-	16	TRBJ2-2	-	TGTGCCAGCAGTTACGGTAGACAGGCGAACACCGGGGAGCTGTTTTTT	CASSYGRQANTGELFF
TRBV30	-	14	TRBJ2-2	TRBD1	TGTGCCTGGAGTGTCGGACAGGGTGGCGGGGAGCTGTTTTTT	CAWSVGQGGGELFF
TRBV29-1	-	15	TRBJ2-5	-	TGCAGCGTTGAAGAACAGGGCGGACCTCAAGAGACCCAGTACTTC	CSVEEQGGPQETQYF
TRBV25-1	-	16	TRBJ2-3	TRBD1	TGTGCCAGCAGTGACCCGGACAGGGATAGCACAGATACGCAGTATTTT	CASSDPDRDSTDTQYF
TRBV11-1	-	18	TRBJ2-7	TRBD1	TGTGCCAGCAGCTCGATTAGACAGGGGCCGAGCCAAAAATACGAGCAGTACTTC	CASSSIRQGPSQKYEQYF
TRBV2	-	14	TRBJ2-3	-	TGTGCCAGCAGTTATTTAGATAGCACAGATACGCAGTATTTT	CASSYLDSTDTQYF
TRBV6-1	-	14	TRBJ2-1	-	TGTGCCAGCAGTGTTGGCCGAAGCTACAATGAGCAGTTCTTC	CASSVGRSYNEQFF
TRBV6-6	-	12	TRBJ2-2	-	TGTGCCAGCAGTTCATACACCGGGGAGCTGTTTTTT	CASSSYTGELFF
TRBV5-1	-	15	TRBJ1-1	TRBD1	TGCGCCAGCAGCCCTCAGGGGGGTGGGTTCACTGAAGCTTTCTTT	CASSPQGGGFTEAFF
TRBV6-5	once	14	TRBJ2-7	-	TGTGCCAGCAGTTACCCATTTAGCAATTACGAGCAGTACTTC	CASSYPFSNYEQYF